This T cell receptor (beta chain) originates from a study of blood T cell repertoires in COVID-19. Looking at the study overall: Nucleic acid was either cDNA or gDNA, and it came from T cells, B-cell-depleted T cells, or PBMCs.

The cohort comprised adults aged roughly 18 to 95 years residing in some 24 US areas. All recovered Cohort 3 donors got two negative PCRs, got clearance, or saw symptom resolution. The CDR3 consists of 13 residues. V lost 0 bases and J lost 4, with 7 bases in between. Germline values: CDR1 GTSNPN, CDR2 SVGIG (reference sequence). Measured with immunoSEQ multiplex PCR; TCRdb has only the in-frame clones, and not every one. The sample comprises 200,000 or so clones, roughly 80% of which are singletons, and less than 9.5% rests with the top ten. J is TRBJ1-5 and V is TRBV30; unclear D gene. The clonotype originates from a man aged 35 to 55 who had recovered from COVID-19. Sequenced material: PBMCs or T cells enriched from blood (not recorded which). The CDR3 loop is CAWSVSQNQPQHF. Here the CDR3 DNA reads TGTGCCTGGAGTGTATCACAGAATCAGCCCCAGCATTTT.